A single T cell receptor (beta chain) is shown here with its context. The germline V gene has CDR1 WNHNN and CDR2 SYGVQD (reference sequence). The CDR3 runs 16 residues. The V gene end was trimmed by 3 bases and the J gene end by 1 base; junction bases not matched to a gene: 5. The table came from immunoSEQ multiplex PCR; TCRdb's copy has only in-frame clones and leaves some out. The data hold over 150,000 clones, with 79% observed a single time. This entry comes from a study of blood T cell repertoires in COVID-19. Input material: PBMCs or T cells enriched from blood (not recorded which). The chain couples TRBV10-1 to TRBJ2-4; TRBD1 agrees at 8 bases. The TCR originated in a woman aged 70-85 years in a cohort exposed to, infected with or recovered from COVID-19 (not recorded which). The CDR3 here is CASSDDRGPAKNIQYF. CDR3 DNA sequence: TGCGCCAGCAGTGATGACAGGGGCCCGGCCAAAAACATTCAGTACTTC.